Detailed here is one TCR beta chain. This specimen comes from a study of T cell responses to AZD1222 COVID-19 vaccine. This table comes from immunoSEQ multiplex PCR, and its TCRdb copy is limited to in-frame clones, with some not included. The sample holds 200,000 to 250,000 clones, 93% seen once. CDR1 LGHNA and CDR2 YNFKEQ come from the germline V gene. CDR3 length: 17 amino acids. Trimming took off 0 bases at V and 0 bases at J, with 12 bases between the two ends. The sequencing used peripheral blood, collected on day 0 of MenACWY control vaccination. This receptor was obtained from an adult in good health. The chain carries TRBV4-2 and TRBJ1-3; no definite D call. The CDR3 DNA follows: TGTGCCAGCAGCCAAGACAACACCCCCAGCTCTGGAAACACCATATATTTT. Translation: CASSQDNTPSSGNTIYF.